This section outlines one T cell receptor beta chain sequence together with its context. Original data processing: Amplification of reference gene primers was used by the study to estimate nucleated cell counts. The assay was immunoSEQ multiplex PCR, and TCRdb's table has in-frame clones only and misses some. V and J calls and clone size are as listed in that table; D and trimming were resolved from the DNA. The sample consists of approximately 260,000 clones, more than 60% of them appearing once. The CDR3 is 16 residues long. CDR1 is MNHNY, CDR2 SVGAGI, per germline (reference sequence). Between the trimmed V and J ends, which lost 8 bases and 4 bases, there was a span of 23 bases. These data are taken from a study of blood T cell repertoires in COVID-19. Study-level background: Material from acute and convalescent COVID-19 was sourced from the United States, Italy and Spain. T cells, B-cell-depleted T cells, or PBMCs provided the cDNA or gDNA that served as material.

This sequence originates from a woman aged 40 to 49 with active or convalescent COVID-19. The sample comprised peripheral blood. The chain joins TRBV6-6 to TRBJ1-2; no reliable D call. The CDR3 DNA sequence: TGTGCCAGCCGCCCCCCTTCGTCAGGCTCTCTCTATGGCTACACCTTC. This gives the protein CASRPPSSGSLYGYTF.